Listed here are 29 T cell receptor beta chains from one sample, sequenced in a study of technical replicates of blood from several donors. Libraries were prepared by immunoSEQ multiplex PCR; TCRdb keeps only in-frame clonotypes and omits some of them. The repertoire holds some 90,000 clones, with 85% to 95% as singletons. Sequencing used T cells isolated from PBMCs. The receptors here all came from a human donor in good health.

The V and J genes are TRBV6-1 and TRBJ2-7; 8 bases fit TRBD1. CDR3 size: 13 residues. Germline V CDR1 and CDR2: MNHNS, SASEGT. V shed 11 bases and J 2 bases; nucleotides not matched to a gene: 8. CDR3 sequence reads: CAGRTGSTYEQYF. DNA of the CDR3: TGTGCCGGGAGGACAGGGTCTACCTACGAGCAGTACTTC.

The chain joins TRBV19 to TRBJ2-7; 7 bases agree with TRBD1. The CDR3 consists of 13 residues. V lost 4 bases, J lost 3 bases, and 3 bases stayed unmatched. From germline, CDR1 is LNHDA and CDR2 SQIVND (reference sequence). The CDR3 sequence: CASSKGQYYEQYF. The CDR3 DNA reads TGTGCCAGTAGTAAGGGACAGTACTACGAGCAGTACTTC. Drawing the rest from reference TRBV19 and TRBJ2-7, the complete variable domain is DGGITQSPKYLFRKEGQNVTLSCEQNLNHDAMYWYRQDPGQGLRLIYYSQIVNDFQKGDIAEGYSVSREKKESFPLTVTSAQKNPTAFYLCASSKGQYYEQYFGPGTRLTVT.

The chain is built from TRBV9 and TRBJ2-5; D gene unclear. The CDR3 runs 13 residues. V lost 0 bases and J 1 base, leaving 4 bases between the germline ends. Germline CDR1 and CDR2: SGDLS and YYNGEE. The CDR3 DNA sequence: TGTGCCAGCAGCGTAGGAGGCCAAGAGACCCAGTACTTC. This encodes CASSVGGQETQYF.

V and J are TRBV10-3 and TRBJ2-1, with TRBD1 identical over 9 bases. The trim removed 9 bases at V and 7 bases at J, leaving 7 bases unmatched. The germline V gene has CDR1 ENHRY and CDR2 SYGVKD. The CDR3 contains 13 residues. Written as DNA, the CDR3 is TGTGCCATTACAGGGGGCGCGGTGAATGAGCAGTTCTTC. Amino acid sequence: CAITGGAVNEQFF.

V gene TRBV7-9 combines with J gene TRBJ2-1, with a weak D call TRBD2 (6 bases). The CDR3 consists of 12 residues. Germline CDR1 is SEHNR and CDR2 is FQNEAQ (reference sequence). V was trimmed by 7 bases and J by 12 bases, leaving 16 bases between them. DNA for the CDR3: TGTGCCAGCAACTTGATAGAGCGGGCGCAGTTCTTC. Its protein is CASNLIERAQFF. The complete variable domain, with remaining parts taken from reference TRBV7-9 and TRBJ2-1, reads DTGVSQNPRHKITKRGQNVTFRCDPISEHNRLYWYRQTLGQGPEFLTYFQNEAQLEKSRLLSDRFSAERPKGSFSTLEIQRTEQGDSAMYLCASNLIERAQFFGPGTRLTVL.

The chain uses TRBV27 and TRBJ2-3; 10 bases match TRBD2. The CDR3 has 15 residues. With V trimmed by 6 bases and J by 3 bases, 6 bases remained unmatched. Germline loops: CDR1 MNHEY, CDR2 SMNVEV (reference sequence). The CDR3 sequence is CASRRSGRDTDTQYF. The DNA of the CDR3 is TGTGCCAGCAGACGAAGCGGGAGGGATACAGATACGCAGTATTTT.

The V gene is TRBV27, the J gene TRBJ1-5; unclear D gene. This CDR3 comprises 17 residues. Germline assignment: CDR1 MNHEY and CDR2 SMNVEV (reference sequence). Trimming stripped 2 bases from V and 4 bases from J, with 18 bases between. The CDR3 sequence is CASSLTAWAGANQPQHF. The DNA for the CDR3 is TGTGCCAGCAGTTTAACGGCATGGGCAGGCGCAAATCAGCCCCAGCATTTT.

The chain joins TRBV11-3 to TRBJ2-2; 8 bases agree with TRBD1. Unmatched junction bases numbered 2, after V lost 5 bases and J lost 0 bases. Germline values: CDR1 SGHNT, CDR2 YENEEA. The CDR3 is made up of 15 amino acids. The CDR3 spells CASSQGQANTGELFF. In DNA, the CDR3 is TGTGCCAGCAGCCAGGGACAGGCGAACACCGGGGAGCTGTTTTTT.

V usage is TRBV4-3 and J usage is TRBJ2-3, with 8 bases fitting TRBD2. CDR3 length: 15 amino acids. The germline gives CDR1 LGHNA, CDR2 YSLEER. V lost 1 base and J lost 5; bases outside the gene matches: 5. For the CDR3, the DNA is TGCGCCAGCAGCCAAGGGGAGCGGGAGATAGATACGCAGTATTTT. This gives the protein CASSQGEREIDTQYF.

This clone was counted a few times. V and J are TRBV28 and TRBJ1-5; D unclear. Trimming took off 2 bases at V and 4 bases at J, with 9 bases between the two ends. This CDR3 is built from 14 residues. Per germline, CDR1 MDHEN and CDR2 SYDVKM. CDR3: CASSLGPGNQPQHF. The DNA of the CDR3 is TGTGCCAGCAGTTTAGGCCCGGGGAATCAGCCCCAGCATTTT.

The gene calls are TRBV27 and TRBJ2-7; D is undetermined. This CDR3 contains 12 residues. The germline V gene has CDR1 MNHEY and CDR2 SMNVEV (reference sequence). Trimming shortened V by 5 bases and J by 6 bases, and 11 bases separated the two germline ends. This CDR3 reads CASSQGASEQYF. The CDR3 DNA reads TGTGCCAGCAGTCAAGGTGCTAGCGAGCAGTACTTC.

The chain uses TRBV6-5 and TRBJ2-7, with 11 bases lining up with TRBD2. The CDR3 length is 13 residues. The ends lost 10 bases at V and 7 bases at J; junction bases unmatched: 9. Germline assignment: CDR1 MNHEY and CDR2 SVGAGI. Written as DNA, the CDR3 is TGTGCCACCCTACTAGCGGGAGCGGGAGAGCAGTACTTC. Its translation: CATLLAGAGEQYF.

The CDR3 loop reads CASSPQGSEQFF. As DNA, the CDR3 is TGTGCCAGCAGTCCCCAGGGGAGTGAGCAGTTCTTC. V is TRBV6-5 and J is TRBJ2-1; TRBD1 is a possible D gene (6 bases). CDR1 and CDR2 from the germline V gene are MNHEY and SVGAGI. V was trimmed by 5 bases and J by 9 bases, leaving 11 bases between them. The CDR3 sequence is 12 residues long.

The rearrangement uses TRBV28 and TRBJ2-7; D is possibly TRBD1 (6 bases). Trimming took off 5 bases at V and 7 bases at J, with 12 bases between the two ends. The germline V gene has CDR1 MDHEN and CDR2 SYDVKM. This CDR3 comprises 12 residues. The CDR3 sequence is CASSDRTYEQYF. The CDR3 region has the DNA TGTGCCAGCAGTGACAGGACTTATGAGCAGTACTTC.

The chain links TRBV30 to TRBJ1-2; 8 positions agree with TRBD1. From germline, CDR1 is GTSNPN and CDR2 SVGIG (reference sequence). CDR3 length: 16 amino acids. Trimming at V came to 1 base and at J to 9 bases, leaving 16 bases not matched to a gene. CDR3 coding DNA: TGTGCCTGGAGTGGACCGGGACAGGAGGCTACGTTCCGCTACACCTTC. It codes for CAWSGPGQEATFRYTF.

The chain has TRBV9 and TRBJ2-7, with a weak D call TRBD2 (6 bases). The CDR3 loop spans 16 amino acids. The germline gives CDR1 SGDLS, CDR2 YYNGEE. V was clipped by 1 base and J by 0 bases, with 14 bases between them. CDR3 region: CASSVSGTPSSYEQYF. CDR3 DNA sequence: TGTGCCAGCAGCGTATCCGGGACTCCTTCCTCCTACGAGCAGTACTTC.

The CDR3 is CASSFPGTETYEQYF. CDR3 nucleotides: TGTGCCAGCAGTTTTCCCGGGACAGAGACCTACGAGCAGTACTTC. The V gene is TRBV28, the J gene TRBJ2-7; 7 positions agree with TRBD1. The trim removed 3 bases at V and 2 bases at J, leaving 7 bases unmatched. CDR3 length equals 15 residues. Germline lookup yields CDR1 MDHEN and CDR2 SYDVKM.

This sequence joins TRBV5-8 and TRBJ2-7, with D unresolved. The germline V gene encodes CDR1 SGHTS and CDR2 YDEGEE. Trimming removed 0 bases from V and 2 bases from J, with 9 bases in between. CDR3 size: 14 residues. The CDR3 nucleotides read TGTGCCAGCAGCTTGGTCACGGTACCCTACGAGCAGTACTTC. Amino acid sequence: CASSLVTVPYEQYF.

This sequence joins TRBV13 and TRBJ2-3; 10 positions agree with TRBD2. Germline loops: CDR1 PRHDT, CDR2 FYEKMQ (reference sequence). Losses at the gene ends were 0 bases for V and 5 bases for J; bases not matched to a gene: 5. The CDR3 is 16 residues long. CDR3 in amino acids: CASSLGASGSQDTQYF. CDR3 bases: TGTGCCAGCAGCTTAGGTGCTAGCGGGAGTCAAGATACGCAGTATTTT.

This chain connects TRBV30 to TRBJ1-4; 9 bases fit TRBD1. The J segment lost 4 bases and the V segment lost 3 bases, leaving 0 bases of the junction unmatched. CDR3 length: 13 residues. Germline V gene sequence: CDR1 GTSNPN, CDR2 SVGIG (reference sequence). CDR3 region: CAWRGQGNEKLFF. In DNA form, the CDR3 reads TGTGCCTGGAGGGGACAGGGTAATGAAAAACTGTTTTTT.

The rearrangement joins TRBV19 to TRBJ1-2; 7 bases match TRBD1. V shed 8 bases, J shed 8 bases, and the junction held 17 bases outside the gene matches. Germline CDR1 is LNHDA and CDR2 is SQIVND (reference sequence). The CDR3 loop spans 15 amino acids. The CDR3 loop is CASLGPGQSTIGYTF. As DNA, the CDR3 is TGTGCCAGTCTTGGACCGGGACAGTCAACTATCGGCTACACCTTC.

The genes are TRBV7-6 and TRBJ2-7; D perhaps matches TRBD2 (5 bases). The CDR3 sequence is 17 residues long. Germline loops: CDR1 SGHVS, CDR2 FNYEAQ. Trimming shortened V by 1 base and J by 2 bases, and 18 bases separated the two germline ends. CDR3: CASSLVGWGEWAYEQYF. CDR3 DNA: TGTGCCAGCAGCTTAGTGGGGTGGGGAGAGTGGGCCTACGAGCAGTACTTC.

The chain couples TRBV6-5 to TRBJ2-1, with TRBD1 matching 8 bases. Germline V lookup: CDR1 MNHEY, CDR2 SVGAGI. CDR3 length: 13 amino acids. J lost 8 bases, V lost 3 bases, and 3 bases had no gene match. The CDR3 is CASSYVRGHEQFF. As DNA, the CDR3 is TGTGCCAGCAGTTATGTCAGGGGGCATGAGCAGTTCTTC.

With respect to this clone: A read error may account for a junction end that differs from germline. The V gene is TRBV10-3, the J gene TRBJ1-5; perhaps TRBD1 as D (5 bases). The CDR3 has 15 residues. Per germline, CDR1 ENHRY and CDR2 SYGVKD. CDR3 nucleotides: TGTGCCATCGGTGACAGAGGAGATAGCAATCAGCCCCAGCATTTT. It codes for CAIGDRGDSNQPQHF.

This clone was observed once. The rearrangement uses TRBV9 and TRBJ2-2, with 8 bases that match TRBD2. With 1 base clipped from V and 2 bases from J, the junction kept 7 bases outside the gene matches. Germline CDR1 is SGDLS and CDR2 is YYNGEE. This CDR3 comprises 17 residues. CDR3 amino acids: CASSVSGSGANTGELFF. The DNA of the CDR3 is TGTGCCAGCAGCGTAAGCGGGAGTGGAGCCAACACCGGGGAGCTGTTTTTT. Variable domain in full (rest from reference TRBV9 and TRBJ2-2): DSGVTQTPKHLITATGQRVTLRCSPRSGDLSVYWYQQSLDQGLQFLIQYYNGEERAKGNILERFSAQQFPDLHSELNLSSLELGDSALYFCASSVSGSGANTGELFFGEGSRLTVL.

The V gene is TRBV10-3, the J gene TRBJ1-2, with D perhaps TRBD1 (6 bases). Germline values: CDR1 ENHRY, CDR2 SYGVKD. The V gene lost 3 bases and the J gene lost 0 bases, with 11 bases spanning the gap. The CDR3 spans 15 residues. This CDR3 is CAISDQTGSNYGYTF. Here the CDR3 DNA reads TGTGCCATCAGTGATCAGACAGGATCTAACTATGGCTACACCTTC.

This rearrangement joins TRBV6-5 to TRBJ2-5, with TRBD2 matching 8 bases. The assigned J gene may be wrong: the sequence end matches TRBJ2-7 better. CDR3 length: 14 residues. CDR1 and CDR2 (germline): MNHEY, SVGAGI. Written as DNA, the CDR3 is TGTGCCAGCAGTTACCGAAGCGGGAGCTACGAGCAGTACTTC. As protein: CASSYRSGSYEQYF.

The rearrangement joins TRBV5-5 to TRBJ2-7, with D possibly matching TRBD2 (9 bases). The CDR3 is 17 residues long. Germline V CDR1 and CDR2: SGHKS, YYEKEE (reference sequence). V was cut by 1 base and J by 6 bases, with 23 bases left in between. DNA of the CDR3: TGTGCCAGCAGCTTGTCAGGGGGCGGCGGGAGGGCCTTCGAGCAGTACTTC. Translated: CASSLSGGGGRAFEQYF.

V is TRBV2 and J is TRBJ1-3; 9 nucleotides line up with TRBD1. The CDR3 spans 14 residues. V gave up 7 bases and J gave up 4 bases; unmatched junction bases: 5. The germline V gene has CDR1 SNHLY and CDR2 FYNNEI. The CDR3 DNA is TGTGCCAGCACATATGGACAGGGGGGAAACACCATATATTTT. Encoded protein: CASTYGQGGNTIYF.